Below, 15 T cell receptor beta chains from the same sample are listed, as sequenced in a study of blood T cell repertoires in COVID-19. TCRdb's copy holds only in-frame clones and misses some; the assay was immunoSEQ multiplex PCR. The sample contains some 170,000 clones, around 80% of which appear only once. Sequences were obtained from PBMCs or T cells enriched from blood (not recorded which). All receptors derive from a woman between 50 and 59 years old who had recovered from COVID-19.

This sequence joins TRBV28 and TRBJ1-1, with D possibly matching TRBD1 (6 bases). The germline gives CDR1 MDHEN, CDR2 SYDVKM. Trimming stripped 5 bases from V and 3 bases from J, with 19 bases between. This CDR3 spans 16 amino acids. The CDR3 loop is CASSPTPGQIYTEAFF. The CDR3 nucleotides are TGTGCCAGCAGTCCCACCCCCGGACAGATATACACTGAAGCTTTCTTT.

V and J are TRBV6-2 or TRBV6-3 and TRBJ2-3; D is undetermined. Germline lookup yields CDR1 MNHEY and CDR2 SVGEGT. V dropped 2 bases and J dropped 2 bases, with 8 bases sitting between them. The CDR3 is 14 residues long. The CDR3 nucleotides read TGTGCCAGCAGTTACATGACTTCCACAGATACGCAGTATTTT. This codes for CASSYMTSTDTQYF.

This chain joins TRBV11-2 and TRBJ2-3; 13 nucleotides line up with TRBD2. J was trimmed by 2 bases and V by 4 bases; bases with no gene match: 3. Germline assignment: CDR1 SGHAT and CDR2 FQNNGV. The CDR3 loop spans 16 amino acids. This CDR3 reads CASSSGTSGNTDTQYF. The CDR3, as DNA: TGTGCCAGCAGCTCAGGGACTAGCGGGAACACAGATACGCAGTATTTT.

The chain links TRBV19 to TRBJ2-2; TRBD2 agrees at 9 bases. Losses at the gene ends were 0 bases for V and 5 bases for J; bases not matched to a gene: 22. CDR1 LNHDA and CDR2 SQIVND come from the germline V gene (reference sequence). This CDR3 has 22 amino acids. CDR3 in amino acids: CASSIDYWGGRSSGSPTGELFF. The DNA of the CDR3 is TGTGCCAGTAGTATAGATTATTGGGGGGGCCGGAGTAGCGGGAGTCCAACCGGGGAGCTGTTTTTT.

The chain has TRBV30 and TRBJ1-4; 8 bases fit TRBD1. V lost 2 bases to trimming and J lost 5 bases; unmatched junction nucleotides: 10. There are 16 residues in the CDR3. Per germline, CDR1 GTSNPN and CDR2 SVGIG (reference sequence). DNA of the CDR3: TGTGCCTGGAGTCAAGCTGGGACAGGTGGGAATGAAAAACTGTTTTTT. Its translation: CAWSQAGTGGNEKLFF.

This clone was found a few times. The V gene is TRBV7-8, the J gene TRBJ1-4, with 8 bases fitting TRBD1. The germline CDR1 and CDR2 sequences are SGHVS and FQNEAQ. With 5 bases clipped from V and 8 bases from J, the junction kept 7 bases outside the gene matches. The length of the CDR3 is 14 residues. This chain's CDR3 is CASSPTGVEEKLFF. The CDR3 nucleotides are TGTGCCAGCAGCCCGACAGGGGTTGAGGAAAAACTGTTTTTT.

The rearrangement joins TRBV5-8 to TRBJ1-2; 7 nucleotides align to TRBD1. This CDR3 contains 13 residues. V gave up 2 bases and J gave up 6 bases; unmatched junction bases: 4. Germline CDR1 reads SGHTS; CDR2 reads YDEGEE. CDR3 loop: CASSFTGVHGYTF. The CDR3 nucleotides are TGTGCCAGCAGCTTCACAGGGGTACATGGCTACACCTTC.

CDR3 sequence: CASSEAQGSTDTQYF. The CDR3 DNA reads TGTGCCAGCAGTGAAGCCCAGGGGTCCACAGATACGCAGTATTTT. This chain links TRBV2 with TRBJ2-3; perhaps TRBD1 as D (6 bases). V was trimmed by 0 bases and J by 2 bases, leaving 9 bases between them. The CDR3 runs 15 residues. Germline CDR1 SNHLY, CDR2 FYNNEI.

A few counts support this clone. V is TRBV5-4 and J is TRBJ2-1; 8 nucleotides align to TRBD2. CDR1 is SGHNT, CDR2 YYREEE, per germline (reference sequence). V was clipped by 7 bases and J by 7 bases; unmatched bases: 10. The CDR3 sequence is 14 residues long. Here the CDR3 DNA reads TGTGCCAGCGCTTCCGGACTAGCCCAAAATGAGCAGTTCTTC. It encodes CASASGLAQNEQFF. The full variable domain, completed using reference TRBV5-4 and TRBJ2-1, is ETGVTQSPTHLIKTRGQQVTLRCSSQSGHNTVSWYQQALGQGPQFIFQYYREEENGRGNFPPRFSGLQFPNYSSELNVNALELDDSALYLCASASGLAQNEQFFGPGTRLTVL.

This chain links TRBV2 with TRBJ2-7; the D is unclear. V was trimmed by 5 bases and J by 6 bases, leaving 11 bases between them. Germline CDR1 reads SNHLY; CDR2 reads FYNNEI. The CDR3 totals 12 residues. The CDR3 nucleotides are TGTGCCAGCAGTTATCGAGCTGGCGAGCAGTACTTC. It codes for CASSYRAGEQYF.

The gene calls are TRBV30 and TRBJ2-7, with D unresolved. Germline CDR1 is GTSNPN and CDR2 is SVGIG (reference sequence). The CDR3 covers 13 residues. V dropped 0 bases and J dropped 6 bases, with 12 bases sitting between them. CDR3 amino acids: CAWSVDVGSEQYF. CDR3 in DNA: TGTGCCTGGAGTGTGGATGTGGGCAGCGAGCAGTACTTC.

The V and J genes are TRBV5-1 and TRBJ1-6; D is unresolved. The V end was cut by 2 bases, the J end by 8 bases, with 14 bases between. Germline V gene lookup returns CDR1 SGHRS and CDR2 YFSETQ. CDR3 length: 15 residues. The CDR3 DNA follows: TGCGCCAGCAGCTTTCGGGGTGCCGGGTATTCACCCCTCCACTTT. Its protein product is CASSFRGAGYSPLHF.

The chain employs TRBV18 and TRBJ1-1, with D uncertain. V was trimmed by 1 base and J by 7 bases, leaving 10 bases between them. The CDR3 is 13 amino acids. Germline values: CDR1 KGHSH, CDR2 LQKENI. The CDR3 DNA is TGTGCCAGCTCACCACTGGGTCAGGATGAAGCTTTCTTT. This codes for CASSPLGQDEAFF.

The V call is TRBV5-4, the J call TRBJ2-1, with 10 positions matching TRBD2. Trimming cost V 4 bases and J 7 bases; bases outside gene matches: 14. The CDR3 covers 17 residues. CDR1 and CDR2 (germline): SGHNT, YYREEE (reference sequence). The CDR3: CASSPSLAGVGRNEQFF. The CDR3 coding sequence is TGTGCCAGCAGCCCTTCCCTAGCGGGAGTTGGTAGAAATGAGCAGTTCTTC.

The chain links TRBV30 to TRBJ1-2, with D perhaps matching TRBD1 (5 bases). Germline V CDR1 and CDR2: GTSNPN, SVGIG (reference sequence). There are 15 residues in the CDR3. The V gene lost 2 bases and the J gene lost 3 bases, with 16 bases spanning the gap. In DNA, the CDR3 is TGTGCCTGGAGTAGGCAGGGAAGGGTCGACTATGGCTACACCTTC. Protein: CAWSRQGRVDYGYTF.